This passage covers 17 T cell receptor beta chains from one sample sequenced in a study of cytomegalovirus exposure and HLA in healthy donors. Sequencing used immunoSEQ multiplex PCR; TCRdb keeps in-frame clones, though not all of them. The table lists around 91,000 clones, approximately 93% of them singletons. The sample consisted of PBMCs. The receptors here all came from a woman aged 25 to 45 in good health and CMV-seropositive.

The J gene is TRBJ2-5, the V gene TRBV5-4; D perhaps matches TRBD1 (5 bases). Germline lookup yields CDR1 SGHNT and CDR2 YYREEE (reference sequence). This CDR3 is built from 15 residues. Trimming stripped 4 bases from V and 5 bases from J, with 18 bases between. The CDR3 region has the DNA TGTGCCAGCAGCGCGAGTAGGGGATTGGGGGAGACCCAGTACTTC. Translating gives CASSASRGLGETQYF.

V and J are TRBV4-1 and TRBJ2-1; 9 bases are a match to TRBD2. V shed 1 base and J 13 bases; nucleotides not matched to a gene: 5. Germline V gene data show CDR1 as MGHRA and CDR2 as YSYEKL. This CDR3 has 13 residues. Here the CDR3 reads CASSQVASGAQFF. CDR3 bases: TGCGCCAGCAGCCAAGTGGCTAGCGGGGCTCAGTTCTTC.

This rearrangement joins TRBV28 to TRBJ1-2; the D is unclear. The CDR3 loop spans 13 amino acids. V lost 6 bases to trimming and J lost 0 bases, with 8 bases between them. Germline-derived CDR1 and CDR2 are MDHEN and SYDVKM. CDR3 DNA sequence: TGTGCCAGCAGGTATGGAGCTAACTATGGCTACACCTTC. It specifies CASRYGANYGYTF.

The V gene is TRBV7-9, the J gene TRBJ2-5, with a weak D call TRBD2 (7 bases). CDR3 length equals 14 residues. Germline V gene lookup returns CDR1 SEHNR and CDR2 FQNEAQ (reference sequence). The V end was cut by 4 bases, the J end by 4 bases, with 13 bases between. The CDR3 nucleotides are TGTGCCAGCAGCTACTTGAGGGGGGGAGAGACCCAGTACTTC. Translated, it gives CASSYLRGGETQYF. The complete variable domain, with remaining parts taken from reference TRBV7-9 and TRBJ2-5, reads DTGVSQNPRHKITKRGQNVTFRCDPISEHNRLYWYRQTLGQGPEFLTYFQNEAQLEKSRLLSDRFSAERPKGSFSTLEIQRTEQGDSAMYLCASSYLRGGETQYFGPGTRLLVL.

J is TRBJ2-1 and V is TRBV4-2; D remains unclear. This CDR3 contains 12 residues. Per germline, CDR1 LGHNA and CDR2 YNFKEQ. V was pared by 0 bases and J by 7 bases, with 4 bases between. This chain's CDR3 is CASSQELNEQFF. The CDR3 nucleotides read TGTGCCAGCAGCCAAGAGTTAAATGAGCAGTTCTTC.

This rearrangement joins TRBV28 to TRBJ2-1, with 7 bases lining up with TRBD1. This CDR3 is built from 14 residues. Germline trimming cut 3 bases from V and 9 bases from J; bases unmatched to any gene: 8. Germline CDR1 is MDHEN and CDR2 is SYDVKM. The CDR3 region has the DNA TGTGCCAGCAGTTTTTTGAGGGGGCTTAGTGAGCAGTTCTTC. Protein: CASSFLRGLSEQFF.

This rearrangement joins TRBV5-6 to TRBJ1-3, with a tentative D call TRBD1 (5 bases). The CDR3 runs to 15 residues. V shed 3 bases and J shed 0 bases, with 10 bases lying between them. CDR1 and CDR2 from the germline V gene are SGHDT and YYEEEE. Written as DNA, the CDR3 is TGTGCCAGCAGCTGGGGCAGGAGCTCTGGAAACACCATATATTTT. This codes for CASSWGRSSGNTIYF.

This chain connects TRBV5-1 to TRBJ2-3; 13 bases are a match to TRBD2. V lost 0 bases and J lost 0; bases outside the gene matches: 10. The CDR3 covers 20 residues. In germline, CDR1 is SGHRS, CDR2 YFSETQ. CDR3 coding DNA: TGCGCCAGCAGCTTGGGGTCCAGCATGGGACTAGCGGGAAGCACAGATACGCAGTATTTT. Protein product: CASSLGSSMGLAGSTDTQYF.

This chain connects TRBV5-1 to TRBJ2-1; tentatively, D is TRBD2 (6 bases). Deletions cut 0 bases from V and 11 bases from J, with 12 bases between. Per the germline V gene, CDR1 is SGHRS and CDR2 is YFSETQ. The CDR3 is 13 amino acids. The CDR3 loop reads CASSLGGLGKQFF. Written as DNA, the CDR3 is TGCGCCAGCAGCTTGGGGGGACTCGGAAAGCAGTTCTTC.

The V call is TRBV2, the J call TRBJ2-3; no reliable D call. V was trimmed by 6 bases and J by 0 bases, leaving 4 bases between them. CDR3 length: 12 residues. In germline, CDR1 is SNHLY, CDR2 FYNNEI. The CDR3 reads CASRESTDTQYF. CDR3 DNA sequence: TGTGCCAGCAGAGAGAGCACAGATACGCAGTATTTT.

The chain has TRBV27 and TRBJ2-5; 7 bases are a match to TRBD2. The germline gives CDR1 MNHEY, CDR2 SMNVEV (reference sequence). CDR3 length: 14 residues. The V segment lost 3 bases and the J segment 4 bases; nucleotides outside the gene matches: 5. The DNA of the CDR3 is TGTGCCAGCAGTTTCGGTGCGGGAGCAGAGACCCAGTACTTC. Amino acid sequence: CASSFGAGAETQYF.

This clone showed up just once. The gene calls are TRBV7-3 and TRBJ2-2, with 13 bases fitting TRBD2. V gave up 1 base and J gave up 5 bases; unmatched junction bases: 10. The CDR3 is made up of 19 amino acids. Looked up from germline, CDR1 is SGHTA and CDR2 is FQGTGA. The CDR3 DNA sequence: TGTGCCAGCAGCTTAAGGCCAGGACTAGCGGGAGCGGGTACCGGGGAGCTGTTTTTT. Residues: CASSLRPGLAGAGTGELFF. The variable domain in full, with the rest retrieved from reference TRBV7-3 and TRBJ2-2, is GAGVSQTPSNKVTEKGKYVELRCDPISGHTALYWYRQSLGQGPEFLIYFQGTGAADDSGLPNDRFFAVRPEGSVSTLKIQRTERGDSAVYLCASSLRPGLAGAGTGELFFGEGSRLTVL.

V is TRBV4-3 and J is TRBJ1-2; 8 positions agree with TRBD1. CDR1 is LGHNA and CDR2 is YSLEER in the germline V gene. V was pared by 0 bases and J by 4 bases, with 4 bases of the junction left unmatched. This CDR3 has 15 amino acids. CDR3 sequence reads: CASSQDPGGSYGYTF. The CDR3 bases are TGCGCCAGCAGCCAAGATCCAGGGGGCAGCTATGGCTACACCTTC.

The J gene is TRBJ2-7, the V gene TRBV4-3; D is unclear. The length of the CDR3 is 15 residues. Trimming cost V 0 bases and J 3 bases, with 12 bases left between them. Germline CDR1 and CDR2: LGHNA and YSLEER. The chain's CDR3 is CASSQDTMSGYEQYF. The CDR3 DNA reads as TGCGCCAGCAGCCAAGATACGATGTCGGGCTACGAGCAGTACTTC.

This chain links TRBV7-6 with TRBJ1-5, with a possible D match to TRBD1 (6 bases). Germline values: CDR1 SGHVS, CDR2 FNYEAQ. The CDR3 contains 13 residues. V was shortened by 5 bases and J by 7 bases, with 12 bases between the two germline ends. DNA for the CDR3: TGTGCCAGCAGCGGGGGGGGGCGACAGCCCCAGCATTTT. Amino acid sequence: CASSGGGRQPQHF. The variable domain in full, completed from reference TRBV7-6 and TRBJ1-5, reads GAGVSQSPRYKVTKRGQDVALRCDPISGHVSLYWYRQALGQGPEFLTYFNYEAQQDKSGLPNDRFSAERPEGSISTLTIQRTEQRDSAMYRCASSGGGRQPQHFGDGTRLSIL.

The chain recombines TRBV6-6 with TRBJ2-7; TRBD2 matches at 9 bases. CDR1 is MNHNY, CDR2 SVGAGI, per germline (reference sequence). V was clipped by 3 bases and J by 3 bases; unmatched bases: 9. The CDR3 has 16 residues. For the CDR3, the DNA is TGTGCCAGCAGTTATTTAGTCCGCGGGAGGGACTACGAGCAGTACTTC. Translation: CASSYLVRGRDYEQYF.

V is TRBV29-1 and J is TRBJ2-7; a possible D gene is TRBD2 (5 bases). CDR1 and CDR2 (germline): SQVTM, ANQGSEA. V gave up 6 bases and J gave up 6 bases, with 18 bases separating them. The CDR3 covers 13 residues. The CDR3 nucleotides read TGCAGCGTAGGTGAGCGGTACCCACCCGAGCAGTACTTC. It codes for CSVGERYPPEQYF.